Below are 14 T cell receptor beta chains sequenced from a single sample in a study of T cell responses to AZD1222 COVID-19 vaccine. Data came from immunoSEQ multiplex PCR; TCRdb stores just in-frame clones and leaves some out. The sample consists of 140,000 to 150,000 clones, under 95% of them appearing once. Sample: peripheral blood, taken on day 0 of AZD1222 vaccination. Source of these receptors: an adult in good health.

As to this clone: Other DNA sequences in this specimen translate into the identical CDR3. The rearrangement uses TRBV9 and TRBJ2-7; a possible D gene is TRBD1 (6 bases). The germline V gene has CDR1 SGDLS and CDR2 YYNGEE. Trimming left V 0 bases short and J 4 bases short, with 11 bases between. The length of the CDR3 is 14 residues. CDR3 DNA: TGTGCCAGCAGCGTAGGAACAGGGACATACGAGCAGTACTTC. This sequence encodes CASSVGTGTYEQYF.

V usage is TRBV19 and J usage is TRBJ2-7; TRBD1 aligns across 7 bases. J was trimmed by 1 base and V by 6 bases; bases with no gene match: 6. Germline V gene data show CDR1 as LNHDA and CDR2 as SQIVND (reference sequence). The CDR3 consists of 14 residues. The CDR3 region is CASSTGQPSYEQYF. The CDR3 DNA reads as TGTGCCAGTAGCACGGGACAGCCTTCCTACGAGCAGTACTTC.

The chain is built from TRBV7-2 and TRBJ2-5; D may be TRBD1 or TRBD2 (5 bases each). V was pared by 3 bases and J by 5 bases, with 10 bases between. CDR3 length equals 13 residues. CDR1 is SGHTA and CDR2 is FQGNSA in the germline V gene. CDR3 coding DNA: TGTGCCAGCAGCTTGAGGGGCAGGGAGACCCAGTACTTC. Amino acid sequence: CASSLRGRETQYF.

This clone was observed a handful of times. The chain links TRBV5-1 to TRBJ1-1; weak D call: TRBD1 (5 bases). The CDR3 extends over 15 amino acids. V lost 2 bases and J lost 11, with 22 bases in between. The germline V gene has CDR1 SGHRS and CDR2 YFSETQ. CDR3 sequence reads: CASSFQGSAESGAFF. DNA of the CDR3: TGCGCCAGCAGCTTCCAGGGATCTGCGGAGAGTGGGGCTTTCTTT.

In DNA form, the CDR3 reads TGTGCCAGCAGCGGGGGACGATCCTACGAGCAGTACTTC. It translates to CASSGGRSYEQYF. The V gene is TRBV11-1, the J gene TRBJ2-7; D is perhaps TRBD1 or TRBD2 (5 bases each). The CDR3 covers 13 residues. V dropped 5 bases and J dropped 1 base, with 9 bases sitting between them. Germline lookup yields CDR1 SGHAT and CDR2 FQDESV (reference sequence).

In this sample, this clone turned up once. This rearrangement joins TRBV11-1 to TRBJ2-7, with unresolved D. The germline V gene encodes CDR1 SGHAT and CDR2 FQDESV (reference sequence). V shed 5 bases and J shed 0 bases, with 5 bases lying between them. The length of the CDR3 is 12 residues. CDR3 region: CASSPASYEQYF. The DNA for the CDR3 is TGTGCCAGCAGCCCCGCCTCCTACGAGCAGTACTTC.

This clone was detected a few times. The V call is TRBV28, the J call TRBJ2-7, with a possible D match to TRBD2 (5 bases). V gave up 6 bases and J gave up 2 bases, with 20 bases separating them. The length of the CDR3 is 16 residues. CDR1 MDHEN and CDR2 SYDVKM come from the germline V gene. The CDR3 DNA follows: TGTGCCAGCAGCACCGACCGAGATGGAGGCACCTACGAGCAGTACTTC. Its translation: CASSTDRDGGTYEQYF.

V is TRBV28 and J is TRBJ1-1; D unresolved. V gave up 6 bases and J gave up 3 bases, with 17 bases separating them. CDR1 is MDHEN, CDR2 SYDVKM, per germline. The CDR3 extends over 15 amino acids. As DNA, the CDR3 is TGTGCCAGCAGCCCATCCCCCCAGGACGACACTGAAGCTTTCTTT. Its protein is CASSPSPQDDTEAFF.

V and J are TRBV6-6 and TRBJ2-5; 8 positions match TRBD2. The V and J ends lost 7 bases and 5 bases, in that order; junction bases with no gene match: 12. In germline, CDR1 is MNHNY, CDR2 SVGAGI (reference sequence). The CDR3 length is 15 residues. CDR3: CASTRLAGGSETQYF. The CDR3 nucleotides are TGTGCCAGCACAAGGCTGGCGGGGGGTTCTGAGACCCAGTACTTC.

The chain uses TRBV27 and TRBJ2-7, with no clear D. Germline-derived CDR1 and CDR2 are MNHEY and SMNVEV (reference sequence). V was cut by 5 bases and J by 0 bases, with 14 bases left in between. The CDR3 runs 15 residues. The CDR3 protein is CASSPQQRYSYEQYF. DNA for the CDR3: TGTGCCAGCAGTCCGCAACAGCGTTACTCCTACGAGCAGTACTTC.

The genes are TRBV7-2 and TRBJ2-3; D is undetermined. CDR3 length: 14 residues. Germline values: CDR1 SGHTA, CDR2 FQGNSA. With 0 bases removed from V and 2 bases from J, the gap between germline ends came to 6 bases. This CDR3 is CASSLAVDTDTQYF. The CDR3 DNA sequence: TGTGCCAGCAGCTTAGCGGTAGACACAGATACGCAGTATTTT.

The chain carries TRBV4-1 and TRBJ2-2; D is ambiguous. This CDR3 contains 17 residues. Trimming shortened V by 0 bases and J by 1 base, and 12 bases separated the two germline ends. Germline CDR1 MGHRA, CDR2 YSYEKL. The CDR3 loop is CASSQDPGSGNTGELFF. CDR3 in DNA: TGCGCCAGCAGCCAAGATCCCGGGTCGGGGAACACCGGGGAGCTGTTTTTT.

The CDR3 DNA is TGTGCCAGCGTAGATTGGGGGGACACTGAAGCTTTCTTT. It is translated as CASVDWGDTEAFF. The chain is built from TRBV7-2 and TRBJ1-1; the D gene is possibly TRBD1 (5 bases). CDR1 SGHTA and CDR2 FQGNSA come from the germline V gene. The germline V and J ends were trimmed by 8 bases and 3 bases, with 13 bases remaining between them. CDR3 length equals 13 residues.

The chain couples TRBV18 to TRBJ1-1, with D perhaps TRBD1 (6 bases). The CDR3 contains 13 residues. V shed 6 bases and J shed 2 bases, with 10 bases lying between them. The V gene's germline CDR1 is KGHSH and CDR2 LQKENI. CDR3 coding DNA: TGTGCCAGCTCCGGGACACCAAACACTGAAGCTTTCTTT. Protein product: CASSGTPNTEAFF. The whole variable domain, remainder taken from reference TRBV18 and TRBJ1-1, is NAGVMQNPRHLVRRRGQEARLRCSPMKGHSHVYWYRQLPEEGLKFMVYLQKENIIDESGMPKERFSAEFPKEGPSILRIQQVVRGDSAAYFCASSGTPNTEAFFGQGTRLTVV.